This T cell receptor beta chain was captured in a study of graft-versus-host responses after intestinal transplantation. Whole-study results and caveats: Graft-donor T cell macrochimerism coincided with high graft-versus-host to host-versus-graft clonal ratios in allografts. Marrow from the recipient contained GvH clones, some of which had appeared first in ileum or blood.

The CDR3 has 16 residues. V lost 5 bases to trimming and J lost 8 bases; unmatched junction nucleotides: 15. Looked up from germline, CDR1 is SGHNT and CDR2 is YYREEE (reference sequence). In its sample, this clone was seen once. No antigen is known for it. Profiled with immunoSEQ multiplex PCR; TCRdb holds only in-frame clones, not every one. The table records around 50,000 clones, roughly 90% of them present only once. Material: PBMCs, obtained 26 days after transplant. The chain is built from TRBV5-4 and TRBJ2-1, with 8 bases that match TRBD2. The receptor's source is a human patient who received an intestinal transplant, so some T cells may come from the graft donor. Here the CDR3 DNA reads TGTGCCAGCAGATCCCTAGATATCGGGGGGGCGGATGAGCAGTTCTTC. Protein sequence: CASRSLDIGGADEQFF.